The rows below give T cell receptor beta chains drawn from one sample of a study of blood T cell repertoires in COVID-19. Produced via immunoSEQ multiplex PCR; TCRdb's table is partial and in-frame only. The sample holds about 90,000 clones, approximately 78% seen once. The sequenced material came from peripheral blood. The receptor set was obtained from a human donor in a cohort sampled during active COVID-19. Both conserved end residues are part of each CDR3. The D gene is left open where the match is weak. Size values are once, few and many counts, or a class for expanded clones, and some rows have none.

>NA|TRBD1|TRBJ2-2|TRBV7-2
TGTGCCAGCAGCTTACAGGGGGCGCTGTCCGGGGAGCTGTTTTTT
CASSLQGALSGELFF
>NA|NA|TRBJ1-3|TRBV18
TGTGCCAGCTCACCACCGATGGCAGACTCTGGAAACACCATATATTTT
CASSPPMADSGNTIYF
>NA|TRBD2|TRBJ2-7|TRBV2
TGTGCCAGCAGTGGACTAGCGGGGGGTTTTTACGAGCAGTACTTC
CASSGLAGGFYEQYF
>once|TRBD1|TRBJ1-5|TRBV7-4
TGTGCCAGCAGCTTACGGGACAGGGGGGACCAGCCCCAGCATTTT
CASSLRDRGDQPQHF
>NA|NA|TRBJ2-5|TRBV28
TGTGCCAGCAGTTCTTACAGGGGGAGGGGAGAGACCCAGTACTTC
CASSSYRGRGETQYF
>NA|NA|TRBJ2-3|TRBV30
TGTGCCTGGAAACAGGGCTTTAGCACAGATACGCAGTATTTT
CAWKQGFSTDTQYF
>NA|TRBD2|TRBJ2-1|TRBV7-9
TGTGCCAGCAGCACCGGGACTAGCGCTGAGCAGTTCTTC
CASSTGTSAEQFF
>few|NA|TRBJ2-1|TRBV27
TGTGCCAGCAGTTTTTTGGGGCGCGGCAATGAGCAGTTCTTC
CASSFLGRGNEQFF
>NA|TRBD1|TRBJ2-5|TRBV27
TGTGCCAGCAGGCTCCAATGGGACAGGGGAGAAGAGACCCAGTACTTC
CASRLQWDRGEETQYF
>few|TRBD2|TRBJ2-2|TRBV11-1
TGTGCCAGCAGCTTAGAGGGACTAGCGGGGACCGGGGAGCTGTTTTTT
CASSLEGLAGTGELFF
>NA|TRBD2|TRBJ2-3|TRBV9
TGTGCCAGCAGCGCGGGGGGATTTAGCACAGATACGCAGTATTTT
CASSAGGFSTDTQYF
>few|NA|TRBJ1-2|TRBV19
TGTGCCAGTAGTATGTCGGTCCGAGGCTACACCTTC
CASSMSVRGYTF
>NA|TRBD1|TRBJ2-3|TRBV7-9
TGTGCCAGCAGCTTCACAGTCCCGGGACAGGTAATAAGCACAGATACGCAGTATTTT
CASSFTVPGQVISTDTQYF
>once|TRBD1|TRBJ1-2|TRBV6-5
TGTGCCAGCAGTTACGGACAGGCCTATGGCTACACCTTC
CASSYGQAYGYTF
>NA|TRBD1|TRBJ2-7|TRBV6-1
TGTGCCAGCAGTGAGAGATGGACAGGGTGGTACGAGCAGTACTTC
CASSERWTGWYEQYF
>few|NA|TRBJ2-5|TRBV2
TGTGCCAGCAGTATGGAATCTAGACAAGAGACCCAGTACTTC
CASSMESRQETQYF
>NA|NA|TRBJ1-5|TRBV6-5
TGTGCCAGCAGGGTACAGGGAGGGCAGCCCCAGCATTTT
CASRVQGGQPQHF
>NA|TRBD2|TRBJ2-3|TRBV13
TGTGCCAGCAGCCTCCGACTAGCGGGGGGCACAGATACGCAGTATTTT
CASSLRLAGGTDTQYF
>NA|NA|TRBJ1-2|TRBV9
TGTGCCAGCAGCGTAGCCTCAGACAGGCTTAATGGCTACACCTTC
CASSVASDRLNGYTF
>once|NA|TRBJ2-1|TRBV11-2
TGTGCCAGCAGCCCTCGACCAGGAGAGCAGTTCTTC
CASSPRPGEQFF
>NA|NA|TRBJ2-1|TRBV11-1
TGTGCCAGCAGCTTAACTAGGACTATAGTTGAGCAGTTCTTC
CASSLTRTIVEQFF
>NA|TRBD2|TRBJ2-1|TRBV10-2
TGCGCCAGCAGGACCTTTAGCGGGGGGGCCGTAGTTGAGCAGTTCTTC
CASRTFSGGAVVEQFF
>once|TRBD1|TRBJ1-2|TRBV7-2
TGTGCCAGCAGCACAGGCCCCGGACAGGGTAATGGCTACACCTTC
CASSTGPGQGNGYTF
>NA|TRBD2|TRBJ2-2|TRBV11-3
TGTGCCAGCAGCCCCCCGGGACTAGTTGGGTCCGGGGAGCTGTTTTTT
CASSPPGLVGSGELFF
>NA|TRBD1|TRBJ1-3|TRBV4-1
TGCGCCAGCAGCCAAGGTGGGACAGGGGAGGCTGGAAACACCATATATTTT
CASSQGGTGEAGNTIYF
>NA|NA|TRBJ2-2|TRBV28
TGTGCCAGCGATGGGTCCCAGAGGACCGGGGAGCTGTTTTTT
CASDGSQRTGELFF
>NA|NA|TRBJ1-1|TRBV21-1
TGTGCCAGCAGCAAAGAATTCAGTGGGAACACTGAAGCTTTCTTT
CASSKEFSGNTEAFF
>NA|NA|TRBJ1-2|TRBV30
TGTGCCTGTACTCCTCTGAGTTATGGCTACACCTTC
CACTPLSYGYTF
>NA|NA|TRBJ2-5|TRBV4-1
TGCGCCAGCAGCCTACGGGGGTACCAAGAGACCCAGTACTTC
CASSLRGYQETQYF
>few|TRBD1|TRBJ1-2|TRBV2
TGTGCCAGTGGGACAGGGTTCTCTGGCTACACCTTC
CASGTGFSGYTF
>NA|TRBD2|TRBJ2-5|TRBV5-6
TGTGCCAGCAGCTTGACTAGCGGGGCATACCAAGAGACCCAGTACTTC
CASSLTSGAYQETQYF
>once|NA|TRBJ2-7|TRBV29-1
TGCAGCGTTGGGGGGGTATCTCCCTACGAGCAGTACTTC
CSVGGVSPYEQYF
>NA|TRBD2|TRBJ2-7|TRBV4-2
TGTGCCAGCAGCCAAGACGTAGCGGGGGACCAATACGAGCAGTACTTC
CASSQDVAGDQYEQYF
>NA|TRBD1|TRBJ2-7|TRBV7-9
TGTGCCAGCAGCTCCTGGACAGGGGGCCTCGAGCAGTACTTC
CASSSWTGGLEQYF
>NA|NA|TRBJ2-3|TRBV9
TGTGCCAGCAGCCCCCTCCAGGGATCCGGGCCAGATACGCAGTATTTT
CASSPLQGSGPDTQYF
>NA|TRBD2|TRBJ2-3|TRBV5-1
TGCGCCAGCAGTTCGAGACTAGCGGGGGGTATCACAGATACGCAGTATTTT
CASSSRLAGGITDTQYF
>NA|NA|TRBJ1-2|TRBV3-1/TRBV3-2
TGTGCCAGCAGCGCCAGAACCGCTTATGGCTACACCTTC
CASSARTAYGYTF
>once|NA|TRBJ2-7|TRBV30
TGTGCCTGGAGGCGGGTAGGTATGGTCGACGAGCAGTACTTC
CAWRRVGMVDEQYF
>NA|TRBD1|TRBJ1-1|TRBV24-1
TGTGCCACCAGTGATTTCGTGGACAGGGGACCTGAAGCTTTCTTT
CATSDFVDRGPEAFF
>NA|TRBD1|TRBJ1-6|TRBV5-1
TGCGCCAGCAGGTCCGGGACAGGGGTATCACCCCTCCACTTT
CASRSGTGVSPLHF